This entry is about one T cell receptor beta chain. The antigen remains undetermined. The data stem from a study of OX40 agonist ivuxolimab in advanced cancers. Across the whole study: It was ivuxolimab, an agonistic anti-OX40 (CD134) antibody, that patients were treated with. Findings of the study overall: Researchers report that CD8+ T cells had, on average, more expanded clones than CD4+.

Generated by immunoSEQ multiplex PCR, the TCRdb table keeps only in-frame clones and is missing some. The repertoire holds approximately 65,000 clones, with 87% as singletons. This material consisted of CD4+ or CD8+ T cells sorted from blood, taken in a trial of the OX40 agonist ivuxolimab. The sequence came from an adult with an advanced solid tumor such as melanoma, head and neck, liver or kidney cancer.

The CDR3 region has the DNA TGTGCCAGCAGTTACTCGACGAGTGGCCAGGTCCAGCCCCAGCATTTT. This sequence encodes CASSYSTSGQVQPQHF. V and J are TRBV6-6 and TRBJ1-5; D remains unclear. Germline loops: CDR1 MNHNY, CDR2 SVGAGI (reference sequence). V was shortened by 0 bases and J by 7 bases, with 16 bases between the two germline ends. The CDR3 spans 16 residues.